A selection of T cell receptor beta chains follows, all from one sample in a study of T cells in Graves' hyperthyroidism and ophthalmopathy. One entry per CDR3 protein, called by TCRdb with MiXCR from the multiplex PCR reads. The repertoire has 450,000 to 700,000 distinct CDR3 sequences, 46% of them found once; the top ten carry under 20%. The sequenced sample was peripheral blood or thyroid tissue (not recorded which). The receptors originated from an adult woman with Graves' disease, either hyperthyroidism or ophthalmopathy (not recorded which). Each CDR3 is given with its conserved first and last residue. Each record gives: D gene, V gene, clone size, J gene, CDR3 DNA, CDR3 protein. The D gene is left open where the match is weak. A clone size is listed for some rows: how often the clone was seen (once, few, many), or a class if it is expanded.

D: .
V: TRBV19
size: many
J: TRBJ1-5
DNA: TGTGCCAGTAGCGATATAAATCAGCCCCAGCATTTT
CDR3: CASSDINQPQHF

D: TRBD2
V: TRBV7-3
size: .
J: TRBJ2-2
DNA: TGTGCCAGCAGCCCGGGACTAGCGGCCGGGGAGCTGTTTTTT
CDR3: CASSPGLAAGELFF

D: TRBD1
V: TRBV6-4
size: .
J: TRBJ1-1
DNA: TGTGCCAGCAGTGACTCGACAGGGCCCCCAAACACTGAAGCTTTCTTT
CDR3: CASSDSTGPPNTEAFF

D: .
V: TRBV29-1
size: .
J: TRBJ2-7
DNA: TGCAGCGTTGATTCCCCGGGAGCAAGGGAGCAGTACTTC
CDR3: CSVDSPGAREQYF

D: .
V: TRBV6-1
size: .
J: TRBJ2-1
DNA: TGTGCCAGCAGTTACTCGAGGGATGAGCAGTTCTTC
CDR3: CASSYSRDEQFF

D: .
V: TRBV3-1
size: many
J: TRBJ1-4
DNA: TGTGCCAGCAGCCAAGCACAGGGAGGAGGTGAAAAACTGTTTTTT
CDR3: CASSQAQGGGEKLFF

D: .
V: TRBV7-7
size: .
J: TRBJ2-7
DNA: TGTGCCAGCAGCCCCGACGGGAGATACGAGCAGTACTTC
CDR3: CASSPDGRYEQYF

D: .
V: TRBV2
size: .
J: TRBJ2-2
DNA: TGTGCCAGCATGAGCATTGCGAACACCGGGGAGCTGTTTTTT
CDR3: CASMSIANTGELFF

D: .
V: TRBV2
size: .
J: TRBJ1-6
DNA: TGTGCCAGCAGTTTAAGACAGTCGGATTCACCCCTCCACTTT
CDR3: CASSLRQSDSPLHF

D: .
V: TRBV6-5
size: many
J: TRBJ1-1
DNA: TGTGCCAGCAGTCAAAATACAGTGAACACTGAAGCTTTCTTT
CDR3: CASSQNTVNTEAFF

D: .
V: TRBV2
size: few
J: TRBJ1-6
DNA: TGTGCCAGCAGTGAAGCATACGGGACACCCCTCCACTTT
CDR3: CASSEAYGTPLHF

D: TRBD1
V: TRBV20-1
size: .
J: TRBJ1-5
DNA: TGCAGTGCTACAGAACAGGGGTTCGGCGATGGCGTTAGCAATCAGCCCCAGCATTTT
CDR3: CSATEQGFGDGVSNQPQHF

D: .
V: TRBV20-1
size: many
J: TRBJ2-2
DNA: TGCAGTGCTAGGCCCATTGGCGGCAGCTCCGGGGAGCTGTTTTTT
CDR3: CSARPIGGSSGELFF

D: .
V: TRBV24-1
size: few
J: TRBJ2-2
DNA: TGTGCCACCAGTGATTTGGCGGCGAACACCGGGGAGCTGTTTTTT
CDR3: CATSDLAANTGELFF

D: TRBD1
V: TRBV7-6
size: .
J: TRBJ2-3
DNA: TGTGCCAGCAGCCGACGACAGGGGAGCACAGATACGCAGTATTTT
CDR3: CASSRRQGSTDTQYF

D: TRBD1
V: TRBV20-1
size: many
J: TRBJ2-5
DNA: TGCAGTGCACCGGGGGCCGGGACAGGGTCAGAGACCCAGTACTTC
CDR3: CSAPGAGTGSETQYF

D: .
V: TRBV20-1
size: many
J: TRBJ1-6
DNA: TGCAGTGCCCAGACCAGAGGGGGTTCACCCCTCCACTTT
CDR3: CSAQTRGGSPLHF

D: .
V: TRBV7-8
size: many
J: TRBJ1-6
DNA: TGTGCCAGCAGCCCCGGACCGTCGGGACCCCTCCACTTT
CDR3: CASSPGPSGPLHF

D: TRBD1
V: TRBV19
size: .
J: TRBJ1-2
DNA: TGTGCCAGCCGGAACGCCGGGACAGAGAACTATGGCTACACCTTC
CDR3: CASRNAGTENYGYTF

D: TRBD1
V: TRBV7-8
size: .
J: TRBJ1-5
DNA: TGTGCCAGCAGCTTAAAACGGACAGGGAACGGTCAGCCCCAGCATTTT
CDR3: CASSLKRTGNGQPQHF

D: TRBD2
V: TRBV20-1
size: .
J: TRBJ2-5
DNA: TGCAGTGCTCTAGCGGAAGAGACCCAGTACTTC
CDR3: CSALAEETQYF

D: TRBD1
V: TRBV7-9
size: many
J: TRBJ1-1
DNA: TGTGCCAGCAGCTTGGGGACAGGTCCTTCTGAAGCTTTCTTT
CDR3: CASSLGTGPSEAFF

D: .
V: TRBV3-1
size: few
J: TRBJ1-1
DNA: TGTGCCAGCAGCCAAGGAGCAATGGGGACACCGAACACTGAAGCTTTCTTT
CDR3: CASSQGAMGTPNTEAFF

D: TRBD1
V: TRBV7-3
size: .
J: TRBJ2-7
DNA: TGTGCCAGCAGCTTAGAGGACAGGGGCGAGCAGTACTTC
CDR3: CASSLEDRGEQYF

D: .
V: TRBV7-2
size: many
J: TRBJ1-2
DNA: TGTGCCAGCGGGGGGACAACTACTAACTATGGCTACACCTTC
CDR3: CASGGTTTNYGYTF

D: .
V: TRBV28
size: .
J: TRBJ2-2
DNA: TGTGCCAGCAAGGGAGTTGGGGAGCTGTTTTTT
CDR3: CASKGVGELFF

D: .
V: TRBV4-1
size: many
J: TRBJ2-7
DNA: TGCGCCAGCAGCCAAGAAGTGGATGCGGTGATCTACGAGCAGTACTTC
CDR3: CASSQEVDAVIYEQYF

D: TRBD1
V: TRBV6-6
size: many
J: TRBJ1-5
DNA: TGTGCCAGCAGTTACTCTCCATCCGCGGGGGACAGGGCCCTATCGGAGCCCCAGCATTTT
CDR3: CASSYSPSAGDRALSEPQHF

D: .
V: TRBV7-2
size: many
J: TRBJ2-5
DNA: TGTGCCAGCAGCCCCGTCTCGAGAGTTTGGGAGACCCAGTACTTC
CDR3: CASSPVSRVWETQYF

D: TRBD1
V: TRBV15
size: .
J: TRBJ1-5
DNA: TGTGCCACCAGCAAGCGGACAGGGGTAGCTCAGCCCCAGCATTTT
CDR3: CATSKRTGVAQPQHF

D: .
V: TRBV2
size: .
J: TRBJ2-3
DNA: TGTGCCAGCAGTGAAGGGGGGACGTGGGCAGATACGCAGTATTTT
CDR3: CASSEGGTWADTQYF

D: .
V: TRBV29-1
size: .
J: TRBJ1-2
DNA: TGCAGCGGCCTAACAAAAGGGGACGATGGCTACACCTTC
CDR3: CSGLTKGDDGYTF

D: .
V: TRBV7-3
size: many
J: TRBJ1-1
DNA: TGTGCCAGCAGCCCCCACGTGGGTAACACTGAAGCTTTCTTT
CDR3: CASSPHVGNTEAFF

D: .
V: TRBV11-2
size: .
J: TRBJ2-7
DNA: TGTGCCAGCAGCTTACCGGGACACAAGAATTACGAGCAGTACTTC
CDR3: CASSLPGHKNYEQYF

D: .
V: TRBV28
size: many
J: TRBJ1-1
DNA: TGTGCCAGCAGGGACAGTCAAACTGAAGCTTTCTTT
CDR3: CASRDSQTEAFF

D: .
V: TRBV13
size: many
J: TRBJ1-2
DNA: TGTGCCAGCTCCCTCCGAGACAGCCACTATGGCTACACCTTC
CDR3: CASSLRDSHYGYTF

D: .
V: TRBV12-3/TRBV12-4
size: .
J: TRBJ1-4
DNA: TGTGCCAGCAGTTTGGGTGGACGCCAAGACCAAAAACTGTTTTTT
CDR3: CASSLGGRQDQKLFF

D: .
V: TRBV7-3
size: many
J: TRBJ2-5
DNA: TGTGCCAGCCGAGGCGAGGGGCGAGAGGGAGAGACCCAGTACTTC
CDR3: CASRGEGREGETQYF

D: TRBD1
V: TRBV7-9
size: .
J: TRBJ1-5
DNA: TGTGCCAGCAGCTTAGTGGGGGACAGAGAGGCAGCCCAGCATTTT
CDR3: CASSLVGDREAAQHF

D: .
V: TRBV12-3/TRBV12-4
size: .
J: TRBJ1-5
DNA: TGTGCCAGCAGTTTAGGTGTGGGGGATCAGCCCCAGCATTTT
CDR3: CASSLGVGDQPQHF

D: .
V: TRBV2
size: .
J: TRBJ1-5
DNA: TGTGCCAGCAATCAGAGGGATCAGCCCCAGCATTTT
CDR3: CASNQRDQPQHF

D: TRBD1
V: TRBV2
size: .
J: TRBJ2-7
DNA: TGTGCCAGCAGTGAAGAAGGGACAGGGTTCTACGAGCAGTACTTC
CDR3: CASSEEGTGFYEQYF

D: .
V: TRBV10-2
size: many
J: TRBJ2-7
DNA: TGCGCCAGCAGTGAGAGGCGACTTGAGCAGTACTTC
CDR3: CASSERRLEQYF

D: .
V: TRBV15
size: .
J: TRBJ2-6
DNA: TGTGCCACCAGCAGAGTAGCCTCTGGGGCCAACGTCCTGACTTTC
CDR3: CATSRVASGANVLTF

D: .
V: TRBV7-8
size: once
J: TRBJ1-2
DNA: TGTGCCAGCAGCCCGAGACCCGGGGTGGGCGACACCTTC
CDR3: CASSPRPGVGDTF

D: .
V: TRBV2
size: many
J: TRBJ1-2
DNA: TGTGCCAGCAGCCGGGAAACTAACTATGGCTACACCTTC
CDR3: CASSRETNYGYTF

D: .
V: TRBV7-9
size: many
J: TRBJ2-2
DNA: TGTGCCAGCAGCTTAGTGGGACACGGCCAAAACACCGGGGAGCTGTTTTTT
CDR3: CASSLVGHGQNTGELFF

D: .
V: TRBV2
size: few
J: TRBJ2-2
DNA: TGTGCCAGGGAATGGGGGCGCCCCGGGGAGCTGTTTTTT
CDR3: CAREWGRPGELFF

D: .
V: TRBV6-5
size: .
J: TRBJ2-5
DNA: TGTGCCAGCAGTTACTCGAAGGCCCCAGGACAAGAGACCCAGTACTTC
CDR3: CASSYSKAPGQETQYF

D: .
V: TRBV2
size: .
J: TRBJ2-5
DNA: TGTGCCAGTAATGGGGCAAAGACCCAGTACTTC
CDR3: CASNGAKTQYF

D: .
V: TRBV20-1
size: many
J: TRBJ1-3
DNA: TGCAGTGCTAGTGGTGACACGCCACCGGGGGATTTT
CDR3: CSASGDTPPGDF

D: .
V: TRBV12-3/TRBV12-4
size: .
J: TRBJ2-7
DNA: TGTGCCAGCACCTCCGGGACGGCTATCTCCTACGAGCAGTACTTC
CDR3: CASTSGTAISYEQYF

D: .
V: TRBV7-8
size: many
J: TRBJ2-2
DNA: TGTGCCAGCCCCCCCTGGAGCGGCGGGGAGCTGTTTTTT
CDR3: CASPPWSGGELFF

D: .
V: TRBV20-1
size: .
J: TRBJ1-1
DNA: TGCAGTGCTACGGAAGAGAACACTGAAGCTTTCTTT
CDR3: CSATEENTEAFF